This T cell receptor (beta chain) originates from a study of technical replicates of blood from several donors. The assay was immunoSEQ multiplex PCR, and TCRdb's table has in-frame clones only and misses some. The sample has some 60,000 clones, more than 75% seen once. Between the trimmed V and J ends, which lost 3 bases and 6 bases, there was a span of 8 bases. This CDR3 has 13 amino acids. Germline values: CDR1 LNHDA, CDR2 SQIVND (reference sequence). Sequenced material: PBMCs. This TCR was sampled from a human donor in good health. Some clones in this sample may be carry-over from other donors' samples. The V gene is TRBV19, the J gene TRBJ2-2, with a weak D call TRBD2 (6 bases). The CDR3 region is CASSIWGAGELFF. The CDR3 nucleotides are TGTGCCAGTAGTATCTGGGGGGCCGGGGAGCTGTTTTTT.